This T cell receptor (beta chain) was identified during a study of vaccination effects on CD4 cells after COVID-19. Notes on the study in general: Healthy vaccinees' vaccine-induced clones included only 1 of 255 cross-reacting with common cold coronaviruses.

Looked up from germline, CDR1 is MNHEY and CDR2 is SVGEGT. The CDR3 contains 14 residues. Trimming shortened V by 5 bases and J by 5 bases, and 10 bases separated the two germline ends. In the ViraFEST assay, antigen-specific CD4+ clonotypes were identified by expansion after peptide-pool stimulation. Following 10 days of culture, CD4+ T cells were isolated. In the vaccine recipients, nucleocapsid antibodies were negative and there was no prior SARS-CoV-2 infection. About this clone: Its specificity is not known.

Assay: immunoSEQ multiplex PCR; the TCRdb copy retains only in-frame clones and omits some. Seen here are around 36,000 clones, roughly two thirds observed once, and the top ten hold around 21%. This chain links TRBV6-2 or TRBV6-3 with TRBJ2-6; D possibly corresponds to TRBD1 (6 bases). The sample was CD4+ T cells from PBMCs cultured with SARS-CoV-2 spike peptides, taken before COVID-19 vaccination. The sequence derives from a human donor who received a COVID-19 vaccine. CDR3 sequence reads: CASSVQGWANVLTF. CDR3 nucleotide sequence: TGTGCCAGCAGTGTACAGGGATGGGCCAACGTCCTGACTTTC.